This T cell receptor beta chain was captured in a study of glioma-infiltrating T cells after dendritic cell vaccination. V lost 1 base to trimming and J lost 2 bases, with 11 bases between them. Germline CDR1 reads SEHNR; CDR2 reads FQNEAQ (reference sequence). This CDR3 is built from 15 residues. The primer mix had 60 V beta and 13 J beta primers. The protocol was immunoSEQ multiplex PCR, while the TCRdb copy is restricted to in-frame clones and leaves out a portion. The table includes tens of thousands of clones, under 90% detected once. The sample here was blood, taken before dendritic cell vaccination. The rearrangement links TRBV7-9 to TRBJ1-1; D gene ambiguous. The TCR sequence derives from a human donor with glioblastoma. Here the CDR3 reads CASSLVSGANTEAFF. CDR3 sequence (DNA): TGTGCCAGCAGCTTAGTCAGTGGAGCAAACACTGAAGCTTTCTTT.